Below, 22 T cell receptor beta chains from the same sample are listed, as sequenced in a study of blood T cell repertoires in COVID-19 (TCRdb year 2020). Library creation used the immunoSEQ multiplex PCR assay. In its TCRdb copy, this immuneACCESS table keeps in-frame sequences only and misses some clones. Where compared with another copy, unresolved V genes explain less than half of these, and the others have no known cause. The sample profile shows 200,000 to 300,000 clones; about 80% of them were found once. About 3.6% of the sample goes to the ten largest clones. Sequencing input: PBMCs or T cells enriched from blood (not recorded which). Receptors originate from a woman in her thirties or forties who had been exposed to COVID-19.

CDR3 sequence (DNA): TGTGCCAGCAGCTTCGACAAGAACACTGAAGCTTTCTTT. Amino acids: CASSFDKNTEAFF. The chain recombines TRBV5-4 with TRBJ1-1, with D uncertain. Germline values: CDR1 SGHNT, CDR2 YYREEE (reference sequence). The CDR3 is made up of 13 amino acids. The V end was cut by 2 bases, the J end by 1 base, with 6 bases between.

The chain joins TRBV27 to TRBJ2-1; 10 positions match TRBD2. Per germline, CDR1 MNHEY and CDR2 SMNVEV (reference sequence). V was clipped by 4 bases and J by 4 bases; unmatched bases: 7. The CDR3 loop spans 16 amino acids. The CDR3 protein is CASSSYSGGRYNEQFF. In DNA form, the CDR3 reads TGTGCCAGCAGTTCCTATAGCGGGGGGCGGTACAATGAGCAGTTCTTC.

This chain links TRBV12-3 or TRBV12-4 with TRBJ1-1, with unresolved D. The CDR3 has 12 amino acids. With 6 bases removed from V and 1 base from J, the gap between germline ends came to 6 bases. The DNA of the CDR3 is TGTGCCAGCAGAACAAAGAACACTGAAGCTTTCTTT. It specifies CASRTKNTEAFF.

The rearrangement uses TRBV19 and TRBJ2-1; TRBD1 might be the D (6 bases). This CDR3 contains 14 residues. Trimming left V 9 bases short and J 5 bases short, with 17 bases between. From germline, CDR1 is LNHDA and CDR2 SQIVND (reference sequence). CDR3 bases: TGTGCCAGCAATACAGGGACGGAGAACAATGAGCAGTTCTTC. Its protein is CASNTGTENNEQFF.

In DNA form, the CDR3 reads TGTGCCACCCTCCGGGACAGGGGGGGGGATGAGCAGTTCTTC. It is translated as CATLRDRGGDEQFF. The chain couples TRBV10-3 to TRBJ2-1, with 11 bases aligning to TRBD1. After removal of 10 bases from V and 8 bases from J, the junction contained 10 bases not matched to a gene. The CDR3 contains 14 residues. Germline V gene lookup returns CDR1 ENHRY and CDR2 SYGVKD.

Here the CDR3 reads CASSQQGQPQHF. DNA for the CDR3: TGTGCCAGCAGCCAGCAGGGACAGCCCCAGCATTTT. The V gene is TRBV4-2, the J gene TRBJ1-5; tentative D call: TRBD1 (5 bases). The length of the CDR3 is 12 residues. Germline loops: CDR1 LGHNA, CDR2 YNFKEQ. Trimming cost V 3 bases and J 7 bases, with 7 bases left between them.

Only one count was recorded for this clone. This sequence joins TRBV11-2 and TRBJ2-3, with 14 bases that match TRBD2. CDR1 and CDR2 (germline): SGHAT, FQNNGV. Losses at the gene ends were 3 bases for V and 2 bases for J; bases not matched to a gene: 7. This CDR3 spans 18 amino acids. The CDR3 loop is CASSLRLAGGLNTDTQYF. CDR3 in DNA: TGTGCCAGCAGCTTGAGACTAGCGGGGGGGCTTAACACAGATACGCAGTATTTT.

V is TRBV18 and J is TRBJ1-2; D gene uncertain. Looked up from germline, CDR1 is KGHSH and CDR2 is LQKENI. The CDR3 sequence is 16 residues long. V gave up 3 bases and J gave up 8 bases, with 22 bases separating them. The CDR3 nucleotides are TGTGCCAGCTCACCTACGCTAGGACTGAGCAATCCCGGCTACACCTTC. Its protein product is CASSPTLGLSNPGYTF. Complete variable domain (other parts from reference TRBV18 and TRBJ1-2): NAGVMQNPRHLVRRRGQEARLRCSPMKGHSHVYWYRQLPEEGLKFMVYLQKENIIDESGMPKERFSAEFPKEGPSILRIQQVVRGDSAAYFCASSPTLGLSNPGYTFGSGTRLTVV.

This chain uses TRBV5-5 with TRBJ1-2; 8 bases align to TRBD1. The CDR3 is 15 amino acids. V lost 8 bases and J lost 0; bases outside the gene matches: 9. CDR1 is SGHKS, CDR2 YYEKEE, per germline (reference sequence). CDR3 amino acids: CASRQGWMTNYGYTF. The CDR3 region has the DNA TGTGCCAGTCGACAGGGGTGGATGACTAACTATGGCTACACCTTC.

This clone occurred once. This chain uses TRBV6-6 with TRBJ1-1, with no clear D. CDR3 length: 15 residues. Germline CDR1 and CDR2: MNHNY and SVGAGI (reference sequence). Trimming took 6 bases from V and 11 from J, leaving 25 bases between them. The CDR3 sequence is CASSSGWREAKVAFF. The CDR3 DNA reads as TGTGCCAGCAGCAGTGGGTGGCGGGAGGCTAAGGTGGCTTTCTTT.

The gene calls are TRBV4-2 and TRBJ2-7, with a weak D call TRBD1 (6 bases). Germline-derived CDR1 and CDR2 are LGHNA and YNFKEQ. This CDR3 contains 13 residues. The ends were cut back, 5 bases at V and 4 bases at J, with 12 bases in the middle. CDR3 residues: CASSKKGVYEQYF. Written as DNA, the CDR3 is TGTGCCAGCAGCAAGAAGGGGGTATACGAGCAGTACTTC.

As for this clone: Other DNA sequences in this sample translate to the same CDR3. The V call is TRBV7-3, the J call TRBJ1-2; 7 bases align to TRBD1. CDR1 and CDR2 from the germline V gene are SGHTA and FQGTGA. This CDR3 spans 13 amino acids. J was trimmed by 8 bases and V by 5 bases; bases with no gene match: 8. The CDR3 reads CASSAQTGNGYTF. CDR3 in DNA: TGTGCCAGCAGCGCCCAGACAGGGAACGGCTACACCTTC.

CDR3 protein: CASSQAPPIFGPNTEAFF. CDR3 sequence (DNA): TGTGCCAGCAGCCAAGCTCCCCCGATCTTTGGCCCGAACACTGAAGCTTTCTTT. The J gene is TRBJ1-1, the V gene TRBV14; no firm D call. CDR1 SGHDN and CDR2 FVKESK come from the germline V gene. There are 18 residues in the CDR3. V lost 1 base and J lost 1, with 19 bases in between.

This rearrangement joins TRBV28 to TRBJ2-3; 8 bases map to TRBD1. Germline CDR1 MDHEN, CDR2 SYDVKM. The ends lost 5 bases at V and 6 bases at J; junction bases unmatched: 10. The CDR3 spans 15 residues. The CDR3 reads CASSPGQGAGDTQYF. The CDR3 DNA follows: TGTGCCAGCAGTCCAGGGCAGGGGGCAGGTGATACGCAGTATTTT.

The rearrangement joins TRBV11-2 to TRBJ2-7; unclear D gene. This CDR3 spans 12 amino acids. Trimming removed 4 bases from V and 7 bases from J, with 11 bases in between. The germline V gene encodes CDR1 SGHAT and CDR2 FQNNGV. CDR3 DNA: TGTGCCAGCAGCTCCGCCCTTCGGGAGCAGTACTTC. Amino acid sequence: CASSSALREQYF.

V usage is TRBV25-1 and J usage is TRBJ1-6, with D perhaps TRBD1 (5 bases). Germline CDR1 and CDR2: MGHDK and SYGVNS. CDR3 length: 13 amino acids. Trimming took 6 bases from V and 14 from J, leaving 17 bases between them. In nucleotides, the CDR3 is TGTGCCAGCAGGCGTGGGGCCGCCTCTGCCCTCCACTTT. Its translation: CASRRGAASALHF.

The CDR3, as DNA: TGCGCCAGCAGCTTGGGGGGCCGGCGAGGCGATTCACCCCTCCACTTT. Translating it yields CASSLGGRRGDSPLHF. The V call is TRBV5-1, the J call TRBJ1-6; D might be TRBD1 (5 bases). The CDR3 consists of 16 residues. The germline V gene has CDR1 SGHRS and CDR2 YFSETQ. The V end was cut by 0 bases, the J end by 8 bases, with 15 bases between.

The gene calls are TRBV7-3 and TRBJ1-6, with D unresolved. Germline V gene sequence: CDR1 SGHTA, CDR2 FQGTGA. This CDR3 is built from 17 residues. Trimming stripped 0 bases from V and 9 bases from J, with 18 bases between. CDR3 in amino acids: CASSLTGRESWGSPLHF. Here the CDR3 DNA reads TGTGCCAGCAGCTTAACGGGGAGGGAGTCCTGGGGTTCACCCCTCCACTTT.

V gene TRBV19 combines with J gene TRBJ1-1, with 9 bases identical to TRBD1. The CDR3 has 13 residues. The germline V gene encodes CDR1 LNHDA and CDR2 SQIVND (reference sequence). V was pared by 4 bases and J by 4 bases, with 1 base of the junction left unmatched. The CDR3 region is CASSNRGRTEAFF. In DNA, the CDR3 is TGTGCCAGTAGTAACAGGGGGCGCACTGAAGCTTTCTTT.

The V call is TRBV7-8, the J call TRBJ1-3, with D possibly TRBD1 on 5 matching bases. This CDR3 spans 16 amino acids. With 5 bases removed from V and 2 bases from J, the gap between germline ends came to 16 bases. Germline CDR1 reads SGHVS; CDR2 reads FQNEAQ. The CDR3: CASSLATQGTGNTIYF. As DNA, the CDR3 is TGTGCCAGCAGCCTGGCGACCCAGGGAACTGGAAACACCATATATTTT.

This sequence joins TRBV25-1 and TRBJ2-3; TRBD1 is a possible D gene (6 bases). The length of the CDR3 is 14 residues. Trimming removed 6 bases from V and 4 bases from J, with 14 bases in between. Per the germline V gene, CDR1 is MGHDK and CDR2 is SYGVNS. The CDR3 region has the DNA TGTGCCAGCAGACCTACAGGGTCGGCAGATACGCAGTATTTT. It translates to CASRPTGSADTQYF. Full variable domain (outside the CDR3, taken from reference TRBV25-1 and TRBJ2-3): EADIYQTPRYLVIGTGKKITLECSQTMGHDKMYWYQQDPGMELHLIHYSYGVNSTEKGDLSSESTVSRIRTEHFPLTLESARPSHTSQYLCASRPTGSADTQYFGPGTRLTVL.

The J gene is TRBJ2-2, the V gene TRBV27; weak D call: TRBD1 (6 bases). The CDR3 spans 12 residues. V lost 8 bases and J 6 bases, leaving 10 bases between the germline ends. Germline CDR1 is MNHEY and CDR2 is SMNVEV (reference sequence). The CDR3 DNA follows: TGTGCCAGCCAAGCAGGGGCCGGGGAGCTGTTTTTT. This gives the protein CASQAGAGELFF.